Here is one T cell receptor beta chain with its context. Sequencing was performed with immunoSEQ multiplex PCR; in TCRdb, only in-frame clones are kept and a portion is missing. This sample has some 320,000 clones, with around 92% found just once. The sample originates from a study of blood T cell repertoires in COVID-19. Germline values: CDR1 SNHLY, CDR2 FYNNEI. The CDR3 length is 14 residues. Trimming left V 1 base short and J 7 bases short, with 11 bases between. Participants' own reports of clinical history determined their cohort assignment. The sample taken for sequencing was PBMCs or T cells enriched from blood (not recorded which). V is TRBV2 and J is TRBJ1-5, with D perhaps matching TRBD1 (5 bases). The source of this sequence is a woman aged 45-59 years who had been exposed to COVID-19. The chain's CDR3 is CASSEGEGSQPQHF. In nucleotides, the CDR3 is TGTGCCAGCAGTGAAGGGGAGGGGAGCCAGCCCCAGCATTTT.